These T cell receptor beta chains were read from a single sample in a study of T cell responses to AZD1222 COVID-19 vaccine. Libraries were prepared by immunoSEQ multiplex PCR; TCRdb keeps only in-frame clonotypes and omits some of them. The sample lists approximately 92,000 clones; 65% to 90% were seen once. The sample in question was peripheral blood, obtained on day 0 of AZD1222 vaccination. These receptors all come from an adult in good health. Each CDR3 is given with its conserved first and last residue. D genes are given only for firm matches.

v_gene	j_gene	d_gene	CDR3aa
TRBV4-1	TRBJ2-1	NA	CASSQADRWEQFF
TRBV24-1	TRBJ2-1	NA	CATSDLGTSEQFF
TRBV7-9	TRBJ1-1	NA	CASSLGLMNTEAFF
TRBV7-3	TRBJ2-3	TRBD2	CASSFGGTTDTQYF
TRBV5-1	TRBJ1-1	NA	CASSLNTLETGTEAFF
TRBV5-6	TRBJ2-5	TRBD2	CASSLKGSGGQETQYF
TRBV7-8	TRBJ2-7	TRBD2	CASSLARRGSGSYYEQYF
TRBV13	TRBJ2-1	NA	CASSTWTGYNEQFF
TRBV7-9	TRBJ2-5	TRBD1	CASDTRTGEETQYF
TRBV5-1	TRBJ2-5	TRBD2	CASSLGPGLAGGGETQYF
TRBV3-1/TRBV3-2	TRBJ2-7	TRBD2	CASSLRLAGVLSEQYF
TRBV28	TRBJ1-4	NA	CASSFAGANEKLFF
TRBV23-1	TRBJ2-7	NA	CASSQSVRIYEQYF
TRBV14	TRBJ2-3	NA	CASSQAERDTQYF
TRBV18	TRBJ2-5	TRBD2	CASSPFSGGLQETQYF
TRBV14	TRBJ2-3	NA	CASSQVTGTDTQYF
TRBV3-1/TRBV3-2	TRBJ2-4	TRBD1	CASSLARDRTNIQYF
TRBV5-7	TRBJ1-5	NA	CASSSRESDYQPQHF
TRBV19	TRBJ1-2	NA	CASSMPRGENYGYTF
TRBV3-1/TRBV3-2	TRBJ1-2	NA	CASSLDISVSSWFTF
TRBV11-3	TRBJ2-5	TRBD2	CASSFSGGSETQYF
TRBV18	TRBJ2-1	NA	CASSPLPGERSHNEQFF
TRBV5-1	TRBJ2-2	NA	CASSTQGSGELFF
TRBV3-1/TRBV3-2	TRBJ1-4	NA	CASSLSPGTNEKLFF
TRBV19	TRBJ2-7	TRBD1	CAIGGQNSEQYF
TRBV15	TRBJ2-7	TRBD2	CATSDSGREMIYEQYF
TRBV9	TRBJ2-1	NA	CASSVGLAVNNEQFF
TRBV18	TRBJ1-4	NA	CASSPPLSSATNEKLFF
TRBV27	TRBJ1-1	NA	CASGLEGPRVNTEAFF
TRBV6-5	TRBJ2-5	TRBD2	CASSVLAGGGETQYF
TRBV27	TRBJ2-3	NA	CASPPPTQYF
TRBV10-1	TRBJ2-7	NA	CASSEVGGGPQYF
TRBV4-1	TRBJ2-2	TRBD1	CASSQIRGQGSGELFF
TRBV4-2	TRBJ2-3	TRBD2	CASSQEGGNSGRSDTQYF
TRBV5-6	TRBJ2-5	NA	CASSPLRGLQETQYF
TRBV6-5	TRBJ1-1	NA	CASSWALNTEAFF
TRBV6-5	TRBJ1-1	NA	CASCGQLNTEAFF
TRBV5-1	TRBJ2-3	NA	CASSLDRGGSADTQYF
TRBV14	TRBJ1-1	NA	CASSLAGENTEAFF
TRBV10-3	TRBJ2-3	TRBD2	CAISVGLAGEADTQYF
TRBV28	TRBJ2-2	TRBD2	CASSRSRLAGGLGTGELFF
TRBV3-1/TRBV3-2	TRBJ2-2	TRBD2	CASRLASGHTGELFF
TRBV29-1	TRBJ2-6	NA	CSAGGPVQGGANVLTF
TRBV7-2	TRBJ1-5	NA	CASSLVPLLNQPQHF